This TCR beta chain was sequenced in a study of T cell responses to AZD1222 COVID-19 vaccine. Whole-study results and caveats: Vaccination with two AZD1222 doses was followed by a rise in Spike-specific TCR breadth and depth.

The table came from immunoSEQ multiplex PCR; TCRdb's copy has only in-frame clones and leaves some out. The sample has fewer than 120,000 clones, roughly four fifths seen once. This CDR3 comprises 12 residues. The germline V and J ends were trimmed by 8 bases and 8 bases, with 15 bases remaining between them. Germline values: CDR1 MDHEN, CDR2 SYDVKM. With respect to this clone: As yet, its antigen is unknown.

The sequence derives from an adult in good health. Sequencing used peripheral blood, obtained on day 0 of AZD1222 vaccination. This chain joins TRBV28 and TRBJ1-1; D gene ambiguous. Here the CDR3 reads CASPSDRGEAFF. The CDR3 DNA reads TGTGCCAGCCCCAGCGATCGAGGAGAAGCTTTCTTT.